This T cell receptor (beta chain) was observed in a study of T cells of healthy individuals. In germline, CDR1 is LNHNV, CDR2 YYDKDF (reference sequence). The length of the CDR3 is 14 residues. With 2 bases removed from V and 7 bases from J, the gap between germline ends came to 9 bases. This clonotype was seen ten or more times. TCRdb recomputed calls from the 5' RACE reads with MiXCR, one row per CDR3 protein. The table records more than 85,000 distinct CDR3 sequences, roughly 18% of them present only once. This TCR was recovered from a human donor in good health. The chain carries TRBV15 and TRBJ1-6; unclear D gene. The CDR3 reads CATSRTLGNSPLHF. Here the CDR3 DNA reads TGTGCCACCAGCAGAACGCTGGGGAATTCACCCCTCCACTTT.